The present T cell receptor beta chain was sequenced within a study of human T cells and chemical hapten exposure (dated by TCRdb to 2020 to 2023). Regarding the research as a whole: For sensitization, 2% DPC in acetone was applied to a 2 cm by 2 cm area of upper inner arm skin. Twenty-nine alopecia patients provided blood for TCR sequencing at one to four time points (pre-sensitization, 2, 6 and 24 weeks). Alopecia areata with under or over 50% scalp involvement, alopecia totalis and alopecia universalis were represented in the patient cohort, which was mostly female. Throughout the roughly 25-week study period, patients were also given weekly therapeutic DPC doses on the scalp. The study tracked peripheral blood TCR repertoire changes in vivo during primary and secondary sensitization to the hapten diphenylcyclopropenone (DPC) in alopecia patients. Patient blood was sampled pre-sensitization (week 0) and at 2, 6 and about 24 weeks after DPC sensitization. Patch testing was performed on the upper back with Finn chambers containing 0.01% DPC, and the patch tests were scored after 6 days according to International Contact Dermatitis Research Group standards. Libraries were pooled for sequencing, and per-sample TCR yields varied mainly because of small differences in library volumes within the pool.

The time point tag for this specimen amounts to: patch test 3, about 24 weeks after DPC sensitization. The treatment or condition label here, explained by the study, means: therapeutic diphenylcyclopropenone sensitization with weekly scalp DPC. At every patch-test visit, the blood draw took place before the patch test was put on. Patients were eligible if aged 18 to 70, diagnosed with alopecia and judged suitable for DPC therapy, and pregnant patients were excluded. Total RNA was isolated from unfractionated whole blood collected in Tempus Blood RNA tubes. The method was RACE. TCRdb names NextSeq 500 as the instrument used. Library preparation attached unique molecular identifiers to individual cDNA molecules for quantitative, reproducible TCR counting. From each blood RNA sample, both TCR alpha and TCR beta chains were sequenced. Turning to the authors' computational methods: The median number of TCRs per sample was approximately 93,000, ranging from about 20,000 to 750,000. V, J and CDR3 annotation of the TCR reads was performed with the Decombinator software suite. For PS versus PT1 abundance plots, all samples were subsampled to the same number of TCRs (28,000). TCRs were defined as expanded if absent before sensitization and observed at least eight times at the 2-week time point. The public reads were run again by TCRdb, first through fastp at Q25 and then through MiXCR, and only productive beta chains were kept. Duplicate CDR3 protein sequences are folded into a single record with the most common DNA and genes. These V and J calls rely on TCRdb rather than the paper's analysis. The sample has just under 65,000 distinct CDR3 sequences on record, 11% of them singletons. The top ten constitute approximately 2.4% of the sample.

This clonotype occurred many times. This receptor's antigen is unknown. At one end the junction does not follow the germline gene, possibly because of a read error. Including cysteine and phenylalanine, the CDR3 has 15 amino acids. Of all the DNA, just the CDR3 is kept, 45 bases in frame from base 1. The germline V gene (reference sequence) provides CDR1 SEHNR and CDR2 FQNEAQ. What the study reported, not specific to this receptor: Significantly more large CDR3 similarity clusters were formed by expanded TCRs than by pre-sensitization or healthy control sets, consistent with antigen-driven responses. The number of TCRs above 1 in 1000 frequency did not change with DPC sensitization; there was no evidence of global repertoire structure alterations. Repeated subsampling changed both the strength of the expansion versus patch-test correlation and the threshold at which that correlation became significant. Because all patients had alopecia, a presumed autoimmune disease, the immune response of the patients might differ from that of healthy individuals. Patch test score correlated positively with the number of PT1 expanded TCRs, reaching significance at thresholds 8, 16 and 32 but not at 4.

The chain joins TRBV7-9 to TRBJ2-1, with TRBD1 identical over 8 junction bases. This receptor was taken from a woman in her twenties or thirties with alopecia areata. Some clones in this sample may be carry-over from other donors' samples. The sequences come from whole blood, collected in connection with sensitization to the hapten diphenylcyclopropenone (DPC). The DNA reads as follows: TGTGCCAGCAGCCTAGCCGGACAGGGATACAATGAGCAGTTCTTC. Translation gives CASSLAGQGYNEQFF.